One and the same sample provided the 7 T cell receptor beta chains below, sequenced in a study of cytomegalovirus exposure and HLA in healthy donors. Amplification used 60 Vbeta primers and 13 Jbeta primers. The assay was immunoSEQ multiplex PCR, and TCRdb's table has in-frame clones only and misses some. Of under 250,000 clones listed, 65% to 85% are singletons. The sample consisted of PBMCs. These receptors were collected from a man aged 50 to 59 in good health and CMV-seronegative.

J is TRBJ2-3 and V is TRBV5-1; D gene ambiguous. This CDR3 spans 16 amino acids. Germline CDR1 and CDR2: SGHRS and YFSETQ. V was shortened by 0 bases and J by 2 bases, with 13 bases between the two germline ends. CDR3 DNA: TGCGCCAGCAGCTTGGGGTACAGTGTTGACACAGATACGCAGTATTTT. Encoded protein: CASSLGYSVDTDTQYF.

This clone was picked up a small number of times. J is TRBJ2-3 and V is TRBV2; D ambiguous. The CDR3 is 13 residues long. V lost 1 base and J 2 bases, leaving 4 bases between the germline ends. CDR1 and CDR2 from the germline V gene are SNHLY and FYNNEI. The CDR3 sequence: CASSEDFTDTQYF. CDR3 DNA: TGTGCCAGCAGTGAAGACTTCACAGATACGCAGTATTTT.

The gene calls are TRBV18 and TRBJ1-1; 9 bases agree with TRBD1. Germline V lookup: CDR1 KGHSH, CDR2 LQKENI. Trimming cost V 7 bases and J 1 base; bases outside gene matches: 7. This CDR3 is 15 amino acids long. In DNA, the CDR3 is TGTGCCAGCTTCGCCGGGGACAGGGAGAACACTGAAGCTTTCTTT. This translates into CASFAGDRENTEAFF. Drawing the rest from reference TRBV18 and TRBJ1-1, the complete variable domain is NAGVMQNPRHLVRRRGQEARLRCSPMKGHSHVYWYRQLPEEGLKFMVYLQKENIIDESGMPKERFSAEFPKEGPSILRIQQVVRGDSAAYFCASFAGDRENTEAFFGQGTRLTVV.

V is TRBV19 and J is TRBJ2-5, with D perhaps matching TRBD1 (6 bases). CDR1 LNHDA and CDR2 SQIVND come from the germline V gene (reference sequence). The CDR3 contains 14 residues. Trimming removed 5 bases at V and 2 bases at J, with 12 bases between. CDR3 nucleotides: TGTGCCAGTAGTCCCAGGGGCTGGCAAGAGACCCAGTACTTC. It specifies CASSPRGWQETQYF.

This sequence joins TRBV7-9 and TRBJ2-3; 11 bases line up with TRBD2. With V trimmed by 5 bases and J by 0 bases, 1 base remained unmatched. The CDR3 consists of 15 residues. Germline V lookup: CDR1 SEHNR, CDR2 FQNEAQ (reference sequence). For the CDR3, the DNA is TGTGCCAGCAGCCGGACTAGCGGGAGCACAGATACGCAGTATTTT. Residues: CASSRTSGSTDTQYF.

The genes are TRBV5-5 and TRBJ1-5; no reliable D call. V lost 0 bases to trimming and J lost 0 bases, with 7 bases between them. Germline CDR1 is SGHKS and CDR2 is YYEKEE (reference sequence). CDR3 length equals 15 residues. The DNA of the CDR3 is TGTGCCAGCAGCTTGGGCCACTATAGCAATCAGCCCCAGCATTTT. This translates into CASSLGHYSNQPQHF.

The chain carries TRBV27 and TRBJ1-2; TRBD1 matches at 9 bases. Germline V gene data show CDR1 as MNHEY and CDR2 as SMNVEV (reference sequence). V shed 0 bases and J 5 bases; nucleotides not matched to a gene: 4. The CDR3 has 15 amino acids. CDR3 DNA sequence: TGTGCCAGCAGTTTATCGGGACAGGGCTCTTATGGCTACACCTTC. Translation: CASSLSGQGSYGYTF.